The 17 T cell receptor beta chains given below trace back to one sample, sequenced in a study of blood T cells in healthy people across ages. Together with a sample-barcoded 5' primer, a J-beta primer mix was included in a second PCR lasting roughly 6 to 12 cycles. TCRdb analysed the 5' RACE reads with MiXCR anew, one entry per CDR3 protein. This table has roughly 1,000,000 distinct CDR3 sequences, under 30% appearing once. Separately, the same data were catalogued under a study of T cells of mothers and their children.

The material sequenced was blood. These receptors were obtained from a girl aged 2 to 9 in good health.

J is TRBJ2-3 and V is TRBV5-1; D might be TRBD2 (5 bases). Trimming took off 0 bases at V and 7 bases at J, with 18 bases between the two ends. Per the germline V gene, CDR1 is SGHRS and CDR2 is YFSETQ. This CDR3 has 16 amino acids. DNA for the CDR3: TGCGCCAGCAGCTTGGGGCTAGCCACGACTCCAAATACGCAGTATTTT. Protein: CASSLGLATTPNTQYF.

The rearrangement uses TRBV12-3 or TRBV12-4 and TRBJ1-4; the D gene is possibly TRBD1 (5 bases). This CDR3 is 14 amino acids long. Trimming cost V 5 bases and J 7 bases, with 14 bases left between them. The CDR3 DNA reads TGTGCCAGCAGTACCGGGACGGAGCCTGAAAAACTGTTTTTT. Its translation is CASSTGTEPEKLFF.

CDR3 region: CATSRSGDSRETQYF. The CDR3 DNA is TGTGCCACCAGCAGATCGGGGGACAGTCGGGAGACCCAGTACTTC. This sequence joins TRBV15 and TRBJ2-5, with D possibly matching TRBD1 (7 bases). Germline CDR1 LNHNV, CDR2 YYDKDF (reference sequence). This CDR3 contains 15 residues. Trimming took off 2 bases at V and 5 bases at J, with 15 bases between the two ends.

The J gene is TRBJ2-3, the V gene TRBV7-2; the D call may be TRBD1 or TRBD2 (5 bases each). Per germline, CDR1 SGHTA and CDR2 FQGNSA. The CDR3 has 13 amino acids. Trimming shortened V by 1 base and J by 10 bases, and 12 bases separated the two germline ends. The chain's CDR3 is CASSLGSRDPQYF. The DNA of the CDR3 is TGTGCCAGCAGCTTAGGATCTAGGGACCCGCAGTATTTT.

This clonotype was seen only a few times. This chain uses TRBV11-2 with TRBJ2-2; D is possibly TRBD1 (6 bases). CDR1 is SGHAT and CDR2 is FQNNGV in the germline V gene. The CDR3 is 14 amino acids. The germline V and J ends were trimmed by 7 bases and 6 bases, with 15 bases remaining between them. As DNA, the CDR3 is TGTGCCAGCAACATCAGGGGCAGGTCCGGGGAGCTGTTTTTT. Encoded protein: CASNIRGRSGELFF.

This clonotype appeared once. The V gene is TRBV7-2, the J gene TRBJ2-1; D is possibly TRBD2 (6 bases). Germline CDR1 SGHTA, CDR2 FQGNSA. Trimming stripped 2 bases from V and 5 bases from J, with 13 bases between. The CDR3 totals 15 residues. The CDR3 DNA sequence: TGTGCCAGCAGCTTAAAGGAGGGGTTCGACAATGAGCAGTTCTTC. It translates to CASSLKEGFDNEQFF. Complete variable domain (other parts from reference TRBV7-2 and TRBJ2-1): GAGVSQSPSNKVTEKGKDVELRCDPISGHTALYWYRQSLGQGLEFLIYFQGNSAPDKSGLPSDRFSAERTGGSVSTLTIQRTQQEDSAVYLCASSLKEGFDNEQFFGPGTRLTVL.

This clonotype came up a few times. Compared with germline, one end of the junction differs, possibly owing to a read error. The chain uses TRBV2 and TRBJ2-5; the D gene could be TRBD1 or TRBD2 (6 bases each). TRBJ2-1 matches the DNA end more closely, so the J call is doubtful. CDR1 and CDR2 (germline): SNHLY, FYNNEI. This CDR3 comprises 16 residues. CDR3 region: CACSPGRGGRDNEQFF. The CDR3 DNA is TGTGCCTGCAGTCCGGGGAGAGGGGGGCGCGACAATGAGCAGTTCTTC.

The V and J genes are TRBV6-1 and TRBJ2-4; 7 bases are shared with TRBD1. This CDR3 comprises 21 residues. Germline loops: CDR1 MNHNS, CDR2 SASEGT. Trimming took 6 bases from V and 0 from J; bases not matched to a gene: 23. In nucleotides, the CDR3 is TGTGCCAGCAGCGATGCATGGAACAGGGGCAACTCTTTTCTAGCCAAAAACATTCAGTACTTC. Translating it yields CASSDAWNRGNSFLAKNIQYF.

This clonotype was recorded at least ten times. The chain is built from TRBV24-1 and TRBJ2-5, with D possibly being TRBD1 or TRBD2 (5 bases each). The CDR3 extends over 13 amino acids. From germline, CDR1 is KGHDR and CDR2 SFDVKD. The V and J ends lost 7 bases and 2 bases respectively, with 10 bases between them. The CDR3 DNA follows: TGTGCCACCAGGGGGACGGCGCAAGAGACCCAGTACTTC. It encodes CATRGTAQETQYF.

The sample holds one count of this clonotype. The CDR3 ends on some other residue instead of the conserved phenylalanine or tryptophan, so this is likely a read error. The rearrangement links TRBV19 to TRBJ2-5; 12 bases match TRBD2. The end of the DNA aligns better with TRBJ2-7, so the J call may be wrong. This CDR3 has 14 amino acids. Germline V lookup: CDR1 LNHDA, CDR2 SQIVND (reference sequence). CDR3 region: CASSILAGGNEQYL. DNA for the CDR3: TGTGCCAGTAGTATCCTAGCGGGAGGGAACGAGCAGTACCTC.

The rearrangement joins TRBV6-6 to TRBJ1-1, with 8 bases identical to TRBD1. There are 14 residues in the CDR3. V lost 7 bases to trimming and J lost 4 bases; unmatched junction nucleotides: 8. Germline assignment: CDR1 MNHNY and CDR2 SVGAGI (reference sequence). The CDR3 DNA is TGTGCCAGCACCCTGACAGGGGAGGGCACTGAAGCTTTCTTT. It is translated as CASTLTGEGTEAFF.

The chain employs TRBV7-6 and TRBJ2-7; possible D gene TRBD1, 5 bases. The ends were cut back, 4 bases at V and 1 base at J, with 14 bases in the middle. The CDR3 is 15 residues long. CDR1 is SGHVS, CDR2 FNYEAQ, per germline. The CDR3 coding sequence is TGTGCCAGCAGCTCCGTTGGCGACAGTTCCTACGAGCAGTACTTC. This gives the protein CASSSVGDSSYEQYF. The entire variable domain, with the rest obtained from reference TRBV7-6 and TRBJ2-7, is as follows: GAGVSQSPRYKVTKRGQDVALRCDPISGHVSLYWYRQALGQGPEFLTYFNYEAQQDKSGLPNDRFSAERPEGSISTLTIQRTEQRDSAMYRCASSSVGDSSYEQYFGPGTRLTVT.

Only a few counts were recorded for this clonotype. The chain has TRBV24-1 and TRBJ2-3; the D is unclear. This CDR3 has 13 amino acids. Per germline, CDR1 KGHDR and CDR2 SFDVKD. With 9 bases removed from V and 2 bases from J, the gap between germline ends came to 11 bases. The CDR3 DNA sequence: TGTGCCACCGAGGACGGACCCACAGATACGCAGTATTTT. This translates into CATEDGPTDTQYF.

The chain combines TRBV7-8 with TRBJ2-4, with 7 bases fitting TRBD1. Trimming took 5 bases from V and 9 from J; bases not matched to a gene: 16. The V gene's germline CDR1 is SGHVS and CDR2 FQNEAQ. This CDR3 spans 16 amino acids. In DNA form, the CDR3 reads TGTGCCAGCAGCCTCCGACAGGGTGGGTCTACGGCCATTCAGTACTTC. Residues: CASSLRQGGSTAIQYF.

V gene TRBV20-1 combines with J gene TRBJ1-1; TRBD1 might be the D (5 bases). Germline V lookup: CDR1 DFQATT, CDR2 SNEGSKA (reference sequence). V was shortened by 5 bases and J by 0 bases, with 13 bases between the two germline ends. The CDR3 runs 14 residues. The CDR3 is CSASDGGMNTEAFF. For the CDR3, the DNA is TGCAGTGCTTCGGACGGGGGGATGAACACTGAAGCTTTCTTT.

This rearrangement joins TRBV19 to TRBJ2-1; D may correspond to TRBD1 or TRBD2 (5 bases each). The CDR3 length is 13 residues. V dropped 4 bases and J dropped 14 bases, with 18 bases sitting between them. Germline-derived CDR1 and CDR2 are LNHDA and SQIVND (reference sequence). The CDR3 is CASSTLLAVGEFF. The DNA for the CDR3 is TGTGCCAGTAGTACTCTCTTGGCCGTGGGGGAGTTCTTC.

The gene calls are TRBV7-2 and TRBJ2-5; the D gene could be TRBD1 or TRBD2 (5 bases each). This CDR3 is 16 amino acids long. Trimming stripped 1 base from V and 4 bases from J, with 16 bases between. Germline lookup yields CDR1 SGHTA and CDR2 FQGNSA. This CDR3 is CASSLDVRGLRETQYF. The CDR3 DNA follows: TGTGCCAGCAGCTTAGACGTACGGGGCCTGAGAGAGACCCAGTACTTC.